This T cell receptor (beta chain) is drawn from a study of T cells in Graves' hyperthyroidism and ophthalmopathy. Study-level information: Blood was drawn when the patient was first diagnosed and still untreated.

Using RNA transcripts as the source, TCR beta CDR3 regions were amplified. The TCR CDR3 was amplified in a first-round RT-PCR using the HTBI primer set. TCRdb reprocessed the multiplex PCR reads via MiXCR and lists one record per CDR3 protein. The profile shows roughly 110,000 distinct CDR3 sequences, about 17% of them singletons. This clonotype counts as medium-sized. This clonotype was sampled from a woman in her forties or fifties with Graves' hyperthyroidism. Sequencing was carried out using blood.

The CDR3 nucleotides are TGCGCCAGCAGCTTGGAGGACAGGGCTGAAGCTTTCTTT. This translates into CASSLEDRAEAFF. V usage is TRBV5-1 and J usage is TRBJ1-1; TRBD1 agrees at 8 bases. There are 13 residues in the CDR3. With V trimmed by 0 bases and J by 6 bases, 1 base remained unmatched. Germline CDR1 reads SGHRS; CDR2 reads YFSETQ. The full variable domain, completed using reference TRBV5-1 and TRBJ1-1, is KAGVTQTPRYLIKTRGQQVTLSCSPISGHRSVSWYQQTPGQGLQFLFEYFSETQRNKGNFPGRFSGRQFSNSRSEMNVSTLELGDSALYLCASSLEDRAEAFFGQGTRLTVV.